This T cell receptor beta chain was profiled in a study of OX40 agonist ivuxolimab in advanced cancers. Study-wide context: At doses from 0.01 to 10 mg/kg, patients were given intravenous ivuxolimab every 2 weeks.

Study-level findings and limits: On average, CD8+ T cells showed a greater number of expanded clones than CD4+.

Individuals having autoimmune disease history or systemic immunosuppression were not enrolled. Using immunoSEQ multiplex PCR, the repertoire was profiled, and TCRdb retains in-frame clones only, with some absent. The sample lists some 12,000 clones; over 80% were seen once. For this clone: Its antigen is not known.

Sequences were derived from CD4+ or CD8+ T cells sorted from blood, sampled in a trial of the OX40 agonist ivuxolimab. This clonotype was sampled from an adult with an advanced solid tumor such as melanoma, head and neck, liver or kidney cancer.

The CDR3 nucleotides are TGTGCCAGCAGCTTAGCGGCAGCGGGCATCTACGAGCAGTACTTC. This gives the protein CASSLAAAGIYEQYF. The chain is built from TRBV7-9 and TRBJ2-7; possible D gene TRBD2, 6 bases. V gave up 0 bases and J gave up 3 bases, with 12 bases separating them. The germline V gene encodes CDR1 SEHNR and CDR2 FQNEAQ (reference sequence). CDR3 length: 15 amino acids.